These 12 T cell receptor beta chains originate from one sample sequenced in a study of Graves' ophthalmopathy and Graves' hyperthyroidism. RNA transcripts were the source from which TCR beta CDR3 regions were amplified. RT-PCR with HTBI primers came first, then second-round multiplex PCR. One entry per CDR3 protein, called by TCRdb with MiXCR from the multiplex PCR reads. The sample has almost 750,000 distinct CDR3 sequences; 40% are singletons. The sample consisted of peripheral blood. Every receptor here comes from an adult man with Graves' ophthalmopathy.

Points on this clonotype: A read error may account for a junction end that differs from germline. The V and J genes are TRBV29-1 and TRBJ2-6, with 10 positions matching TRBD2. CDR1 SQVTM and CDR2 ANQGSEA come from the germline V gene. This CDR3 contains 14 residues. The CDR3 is CSVERSGRAYVLTF. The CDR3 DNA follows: TGCAGCGTTGAAAGAAGCGGGAGGGCCTACGTCCTGACTTTC.

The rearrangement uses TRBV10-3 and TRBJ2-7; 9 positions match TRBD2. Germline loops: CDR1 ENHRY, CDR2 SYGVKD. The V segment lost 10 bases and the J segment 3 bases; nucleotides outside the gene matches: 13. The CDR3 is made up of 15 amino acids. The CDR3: CASSRSGRTIYEQYF. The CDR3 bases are TGTGCCAGCAGCCGCAGCGGGAGGACTATCTACGAGCAGTACTTC.

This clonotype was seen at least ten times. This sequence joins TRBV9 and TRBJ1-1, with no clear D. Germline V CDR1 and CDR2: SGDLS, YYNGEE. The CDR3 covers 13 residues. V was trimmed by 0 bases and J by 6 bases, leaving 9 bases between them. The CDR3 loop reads CASSVATGSEAFF. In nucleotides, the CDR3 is TGTGCCAGCAGCGTAGCTACGGGTTCTGAAGCTTTCTTT.

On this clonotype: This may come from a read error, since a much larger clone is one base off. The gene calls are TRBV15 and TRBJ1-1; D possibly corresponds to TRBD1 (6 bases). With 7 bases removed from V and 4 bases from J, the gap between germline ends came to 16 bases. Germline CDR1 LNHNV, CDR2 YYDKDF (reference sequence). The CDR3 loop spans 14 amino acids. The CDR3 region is CATTPLGAGTEAFF. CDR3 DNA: TGTGCCACCACCCCCCTGGGGGCGGGCACTGAAGCTTTCTTT.

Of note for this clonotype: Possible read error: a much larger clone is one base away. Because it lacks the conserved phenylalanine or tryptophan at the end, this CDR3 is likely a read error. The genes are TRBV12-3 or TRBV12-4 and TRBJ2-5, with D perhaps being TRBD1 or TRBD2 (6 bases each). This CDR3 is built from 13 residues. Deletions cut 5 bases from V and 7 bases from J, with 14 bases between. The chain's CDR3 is CASSAMGGGTQYL. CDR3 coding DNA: TGTGCCAGCAGTGCCATGGGGGGCGGGACCCAGTACCTC.

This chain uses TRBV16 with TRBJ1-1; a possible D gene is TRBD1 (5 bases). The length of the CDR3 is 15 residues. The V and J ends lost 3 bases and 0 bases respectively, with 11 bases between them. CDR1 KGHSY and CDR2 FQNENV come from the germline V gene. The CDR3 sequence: CASSQGLGMNTEAFF. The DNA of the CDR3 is TGTGCCAGCAGCCAGGGGCTCGGAATGAACACTGAAGCTTTCTTT. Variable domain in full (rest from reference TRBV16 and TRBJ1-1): GEEVAQTPKHLVRGEGQKAKLYCAPIKGHSYVFWYQQVLKNEFKFLISFQNENVFDETGMPKERFSAKCLPNSPCSLEIQATKLEDSAVYFCASSQGLGMNTEAFFGQGTRLTVV.

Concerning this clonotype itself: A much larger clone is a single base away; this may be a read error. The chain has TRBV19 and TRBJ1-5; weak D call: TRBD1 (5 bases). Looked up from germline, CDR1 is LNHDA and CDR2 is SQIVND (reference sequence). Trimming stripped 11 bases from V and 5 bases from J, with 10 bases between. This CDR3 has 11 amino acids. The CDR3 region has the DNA TGTGCCGGTGGAGGGGATCAGCCCCAGCATTTT. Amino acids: CAGGGDQPQHF.

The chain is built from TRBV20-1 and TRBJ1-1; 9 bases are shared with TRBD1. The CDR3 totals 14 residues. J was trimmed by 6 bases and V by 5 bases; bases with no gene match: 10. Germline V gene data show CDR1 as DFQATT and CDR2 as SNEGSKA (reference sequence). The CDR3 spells CSALPGQGVSEAFF. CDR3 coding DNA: TGCAGTGCTCTCCCGGGACAGGGCGTCTCTGAAGCTTTCTTT.

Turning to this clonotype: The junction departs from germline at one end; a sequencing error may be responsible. CDR3 coding DNA: TGTACCAGCACCCACTCTGCAGACCTCTCACCCCTCCACTTT. Its translation: CTSTHSADLSPLHF. The chain combines TRBV2 with TRBJ1-6; D unresolved. The germline V gene has CDR1 SNHLY and CDR2 FYNNEI. This CDR3 comprises 14 residues.

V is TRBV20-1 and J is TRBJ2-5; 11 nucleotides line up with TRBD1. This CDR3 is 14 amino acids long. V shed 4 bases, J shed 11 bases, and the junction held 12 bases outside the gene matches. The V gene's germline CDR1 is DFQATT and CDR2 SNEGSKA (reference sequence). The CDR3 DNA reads TGCAGTGCTACTGGGGGACAGGGGGTGTGGGAGCAGTACTTC. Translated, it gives CSATGGQGVWEQYF.

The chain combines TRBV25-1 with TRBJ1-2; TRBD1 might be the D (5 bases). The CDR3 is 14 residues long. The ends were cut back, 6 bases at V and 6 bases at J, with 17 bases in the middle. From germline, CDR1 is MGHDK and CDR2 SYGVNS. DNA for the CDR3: TGTGCCAGCAGGGGGACCGTGACGAAGGATGGCTACACCTTC. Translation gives CASRGTVTKDGYTF.

The CDR3 sequence: CSAVLAGGNEQYF. The CDR3 nucleotides read TGCAGTGCGGTCCTAGCGGGAGGTAACGAGCAGTACTTC. The chain has TRBV20-1 and TRBJ2-7; 11 bases fit TRBD2. The CDR3 consists of 13 residues. J was trimmed by 5 bases and V by 6 bases; bases with no gene match: 6. The V gene's germline CDR1 is DFQATT and CDR2 SNEGSKA (reference sequence).